There are a few counts of the clone carrying this TCR beta chain. The antigen is undetermined. The data belong to a study of CD8 T cells in ankylosing spondylitis. Whole-study results and caveats: Within peripheral blood, clones linked to disease were CD8+ and relatively rare. Typical of ankylosing spondylitis blood, it appeared, was a TCR beta motif of eight highly homologous variants.

Trimming cost V 7 bases and J 4 bases, with 9 bases left between them. The CDR3 runs 12 residues. The V gene's germline CDR1 is SGHDT and CDR2 YYEEEE. TCRdb ran MiXCR on the 5' RACE reads and lists one entry per CDR3 protein. The table lists about 840,000 distinct CDR3 sequences, 10% to 15% of them singletons, with approximately 0.46% in the top ten. The specimen was blood, either unsorted or a sorted T cell fraction (not recorded which). This chain joins TRBV5-6 and TRBJ1-5; D gene uncertain. The receptor was isolated from a male donor with ankylosing spondylitis. CDR3: CASSIINQPQHF. CDR3 in DNA: TGTGCCAGCTCTATAATTAATCAGCCCCAGCATTTT.